This TCR beta chain is drawn from a study of metastatic and nonmetastatic thyroid tumors (dated by TCRdb to about 2020). Notes on the research overall: Repertoires were compared across peripheral blood and tumor or nodule tissue samples from malignant and benign thyroid patients. General study outcomes and caveats: In both blood and tumor samples, TCR beta diversity was reported to be significantly higher in malignant tumors than in benign nodules.

The cysteine opens and the phenylalanine closes a CDR3 of 15 amino acids. Just the 45-base CDR3 DNA is kept, in frame starting at base 1. A distance of 16 bases separates the germline ends of V and J, which lose 4 bases and 4 bases respectively. CDR1 MNHNS and CDR2 SASEGT are derived from the germline V gene. No treatment had been received by any patient before thyroid surgery. Using T-cell receptor beta sequencing, the researchers looked back retrospectively at clinical samples from patients, gathered between about 2011 and 2018. Libraries were constructed by PCR. The instrument given in TCRdb is Illumina HiSeq 4000. High-throughput sequencing was used to profile the CDR3 region of the TCR beta-chain in every patient. The paper's processing steps were these. The researchers built a classifier to tell apart papillary thyroid cancer patients with distant metastasis, based on CDR3 differences among clinicopathological groups. The Shannon index was used to measure repertoire diversity, and the Morisita-Horn index was used to measure how similar tumor and blood repertoires were. TCRdb trimmed public reads at Q25 via fastp, called clones via MiXCR and kept in-frame beta chains. TCRdb's processing, not the authors' own work, is the source of the V and J calls. Across this sample there are around 19,000 clones, with roughly 31% seen only once. The ten largest clones capture less than 15% of the sample.

Concerning this clone itself: The antigen it recognizes is unknown. No much larger clonotype is one base removed from it; base qualities were not supplied.

This sequence originates from a female donor with papillary thyroid cancer or a benign thyroid nodule (not recorded which). Some clones in this sample may be carry-over from other donors' samples. The specimen was blood. The receptor chain draws on TRBV6-1 and TRBJ1-1, with the identity of the D gene unclear. This receptor carries the CDR3 CASSAQVGRATEAFF. In nucleotides, the sequence is TGTGCCAGCAGTGCCCAAGTAGGACGAGCCACTGAAGCTTTCTTT.